This entry describes one T cell receptor (beta chain). Antigen specificity is unknown. These data originate in a study of CXCR3-negative and CXCR3-positive naive CD8 T cells. 5' RACE with UMI labels generated the TRB cDNA libraries. Each CDR3 protein gets one entry in TCRdb, which reprocessed the 5' RACE reads and gives no DNA. The sample table sets out around 150,000 distinct CDR3 sequences. Findings and caveats of the study: Partly lower CXCR3 expression followed cryopreservation, and most assays relied on fresh PBMCs. For naive cells, CXCR3-negative and CXCR3-positive subsets had similar TRBV-TRBJ usage; for memory cells, usage differed. More hydrophobic TRB CDR3s occurred in CXCR3-positive than in CXCR3-negative naive cells. Both naive subsets showed comparably high diversity, and memory CD8+ cells showed much lower diversity.

The CDR3 consists of 14 residues. Germline CDR1 reads PRHDT; CDR2 reads FYEKMQ (reference sequence). Sorts performed in triplicate captured roughly 300,000 cells each from every CD8+ T cell subset. The chain joins TRBV13 to TRBJ2-7. The sample comprised naive CXCR3+ CD8+ T cells from blood. Subset meaning: CD45RO-CCR7+CD27+CD95- naive CD8+ T cells expressing CXCR3 (TNR3+). The clonotype originates from a human donor in good health. Some clones in this sample may be carry-over from other donors' samples. The CDR3 is CASSGTIRGYEQYF.